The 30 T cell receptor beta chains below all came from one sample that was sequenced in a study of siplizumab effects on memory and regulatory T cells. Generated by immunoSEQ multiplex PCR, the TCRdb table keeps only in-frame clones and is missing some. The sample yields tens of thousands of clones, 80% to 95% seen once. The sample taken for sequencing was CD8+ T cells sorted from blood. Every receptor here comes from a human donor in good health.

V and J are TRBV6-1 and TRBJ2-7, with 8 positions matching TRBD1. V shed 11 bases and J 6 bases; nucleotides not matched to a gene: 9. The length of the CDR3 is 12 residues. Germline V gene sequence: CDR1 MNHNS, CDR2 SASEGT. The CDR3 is CAGEGTGPEQYF. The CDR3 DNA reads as TGTGCCGGCGAGGGGACAGGTCCCGAGCAGTACTTC.

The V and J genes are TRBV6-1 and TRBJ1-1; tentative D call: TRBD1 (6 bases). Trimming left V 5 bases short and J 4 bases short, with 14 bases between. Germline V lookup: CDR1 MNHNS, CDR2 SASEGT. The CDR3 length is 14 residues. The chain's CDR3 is CASSPLGTTTEAFF. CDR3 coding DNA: TGTGCCAGCAGTCCCCTAGGGACAACCACTGAAGCTTTCTTT.

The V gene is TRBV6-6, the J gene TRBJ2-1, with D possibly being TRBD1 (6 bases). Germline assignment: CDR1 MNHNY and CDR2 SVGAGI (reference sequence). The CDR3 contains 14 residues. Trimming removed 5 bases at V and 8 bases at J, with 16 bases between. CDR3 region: CASSHSRGHDEQFF. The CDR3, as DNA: TGTGCCAGCAGTCACAGTAGGGGACACGATGAGCAGTTCTTC.

DNA for the CDR3: TGCAGCGTTCTAAAGCGGGAGTTCGGCGACGAGCAGTACTTC. It codes for CSVLKREFGDEQYF. The chain has TRBV29-1 and TRBJ2-7, with 8 bases that match TRBD2. The CDR3 contains 14 residues. CDR1 SQVTM and CDR2 ANQGSEA come from the germline V gene. V lost 5 bases to trimming and J lost 5 bases; unmatched junction nucleotides: 11.

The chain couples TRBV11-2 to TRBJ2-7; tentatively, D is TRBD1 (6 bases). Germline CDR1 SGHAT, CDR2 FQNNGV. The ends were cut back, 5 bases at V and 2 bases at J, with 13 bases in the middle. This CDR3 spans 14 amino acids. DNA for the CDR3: TGTGCCAGCAGCCTCACAGGGACACCCTACGAGCAGTACTTC. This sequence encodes CASSLTGTPYEQYF.

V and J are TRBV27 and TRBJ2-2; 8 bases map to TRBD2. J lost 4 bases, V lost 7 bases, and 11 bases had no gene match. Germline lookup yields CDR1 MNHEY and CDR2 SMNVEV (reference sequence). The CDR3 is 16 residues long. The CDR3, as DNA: TGTGCCAGCACACCTCGCGGGAGGCCCAGCACCGGGGAGCTGTTTTTT. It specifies CASTPRGRPSTGELFF.

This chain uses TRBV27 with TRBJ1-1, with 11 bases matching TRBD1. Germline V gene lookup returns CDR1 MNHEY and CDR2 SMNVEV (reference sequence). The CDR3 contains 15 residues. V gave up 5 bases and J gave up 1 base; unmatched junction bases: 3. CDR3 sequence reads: CASSPGTGGNTEAFF. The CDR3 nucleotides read TGTGCCAGCAGTCCCGGGACAGGGGGGAACACTGAAGCTTTCTTT.

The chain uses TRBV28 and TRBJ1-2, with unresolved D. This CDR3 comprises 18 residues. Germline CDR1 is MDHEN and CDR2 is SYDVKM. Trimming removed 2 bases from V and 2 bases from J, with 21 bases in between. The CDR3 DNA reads TGTGCCAGCAGTTTACCTTCTAGCACGGAACCATTAAACTATGGCTACACCTTC. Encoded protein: CASSLPSSTEPLNYGYTF.

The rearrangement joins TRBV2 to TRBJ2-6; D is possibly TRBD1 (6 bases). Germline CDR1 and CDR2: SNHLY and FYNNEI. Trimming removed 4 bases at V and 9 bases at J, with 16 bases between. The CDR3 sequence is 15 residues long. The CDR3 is CASSGLRDTRNVLTF. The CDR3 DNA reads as TGTGCCAGCAGTGGGCTCAGGGACACTCGCAACGTCCTGACTTTC.

This chain's CDR3 is CASSGRTSNYNEQFF. In DNA form, the CDR3 reads TGTGCCAGCAGCGGGAGGACTAGCAACTACAATGAGCAGTTCTTC. The chain combines TRBV9 with TRBJ2-1; TRBD2 agrees at 8 bases. Trimming cost V 3 bases and J 3 bases; bases outside gene matches: 5. The CDR3 runs to 15 residues. Germline CDR1 reads SGDLS; CDR2 reads YYNGEE. Variable domain in full (rest from reference TRBV9 and TRBJ2-1): DSGVTQTPKHLITATGQRVTLRCSPRSGDLSVYWYQQSLDQGLQFLIQYYNGEERAKGNILERFSAQQFPDLHSELNLSSLELGDSALYFCASSGRTSNYNEQFFGPGTRLTVL.

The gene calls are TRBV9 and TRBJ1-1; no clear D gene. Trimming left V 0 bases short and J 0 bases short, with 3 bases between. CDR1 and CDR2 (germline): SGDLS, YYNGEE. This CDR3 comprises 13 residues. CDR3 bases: TGTGCCAGCAGCGTAGACCTGAACACTGAAGCTTTCTTT. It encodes CASSVDLNTEAFF.

In DNA, the CDR3 is TGTGCCAGCAGCAAAGGGGTGGAACAGGGCACAGATACGCAGTATTTT. Encoded protein: CASSKGVEQGTDTQYF. The rearrangement links TRBV21-1 to TRBJ2-3; the table's D call, TRBD1, was not checked against the DNA. TRBV21-1 is a pseudogene segment. This CDR3 contains 16 residues.

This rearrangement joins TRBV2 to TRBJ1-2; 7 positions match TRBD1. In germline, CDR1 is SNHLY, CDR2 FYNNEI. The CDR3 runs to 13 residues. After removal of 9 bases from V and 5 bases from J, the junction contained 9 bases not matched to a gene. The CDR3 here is CASRTGGLYGYTF. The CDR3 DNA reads TGTGCCAGTCGGACAGGAGGACTTTATGGCTACACCTTC.

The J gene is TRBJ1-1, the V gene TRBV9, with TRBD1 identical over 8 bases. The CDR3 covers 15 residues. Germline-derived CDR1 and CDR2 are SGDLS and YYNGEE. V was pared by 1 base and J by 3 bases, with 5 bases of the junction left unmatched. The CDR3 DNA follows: TGTGCCAGCAGCGTAACTTGGACAGGGTACACTGAAGCTTTCTTT. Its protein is CASSVTWTGYTEAFF.

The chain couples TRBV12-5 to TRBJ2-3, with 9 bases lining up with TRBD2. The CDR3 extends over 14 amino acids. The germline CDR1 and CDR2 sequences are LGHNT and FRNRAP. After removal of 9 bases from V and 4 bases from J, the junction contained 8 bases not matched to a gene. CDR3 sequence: CASLPGLAPDTQYF. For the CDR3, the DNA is TGTGCTAGCTTACCGGGACTAGCCCCAGATACGCAGTATTTT.

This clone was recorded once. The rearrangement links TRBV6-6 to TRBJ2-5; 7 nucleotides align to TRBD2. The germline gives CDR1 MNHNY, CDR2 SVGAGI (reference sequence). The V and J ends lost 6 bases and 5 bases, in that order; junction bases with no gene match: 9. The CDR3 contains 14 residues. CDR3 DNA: TGTGCCAGCAGCTTGAACGGACTAGTTGAGACCCAGTACTTC. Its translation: CASSLNGLVETQYF.

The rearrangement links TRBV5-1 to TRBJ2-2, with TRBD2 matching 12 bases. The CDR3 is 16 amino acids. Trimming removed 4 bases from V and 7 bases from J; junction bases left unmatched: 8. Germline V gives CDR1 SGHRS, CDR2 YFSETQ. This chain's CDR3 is CASSQGLAGSGGELFF. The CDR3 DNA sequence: TGCGCCAGCAGCCAAGGACTAGCGGGATCGGGCGGGGAGCTGTTTTTT.

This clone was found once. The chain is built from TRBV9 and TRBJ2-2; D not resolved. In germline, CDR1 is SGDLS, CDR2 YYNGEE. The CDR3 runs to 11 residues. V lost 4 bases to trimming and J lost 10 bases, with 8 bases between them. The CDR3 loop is CASSSNVELFF. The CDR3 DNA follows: TGTGCCAGCAGCAGCAATGTGGAGCTGTTTTTT.

The CDR3 protein is CASSWTGGSGYTF. In DNA form, the CDR3 reads TGCGCCAGCAGCTGGACAGGGGGCAGTGGCTACACCTTC. The V gene is TRBV5-1, the J gene TRBJ1-2; TRBD1 matches 11 bases. CDR3 length: 13 residues. From germline, CDR1 is SGHRS and CDR2 YFSETQ. After removal of 3 bases from V and 7 bases from J, the junction contained 2 bases not matched to a gene.

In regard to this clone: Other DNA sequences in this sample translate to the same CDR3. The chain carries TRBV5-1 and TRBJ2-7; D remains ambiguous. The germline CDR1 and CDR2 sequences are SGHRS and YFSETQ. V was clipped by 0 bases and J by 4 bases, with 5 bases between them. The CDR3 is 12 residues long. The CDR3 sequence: CASSLEGYEQYF. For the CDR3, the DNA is TGCGCCAGCAGCTTGGAGGGATACGAGCAGTACTTC.

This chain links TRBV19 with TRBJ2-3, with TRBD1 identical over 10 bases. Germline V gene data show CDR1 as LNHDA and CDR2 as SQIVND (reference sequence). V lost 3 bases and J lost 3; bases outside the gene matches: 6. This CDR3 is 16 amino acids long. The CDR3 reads CASSMPGTGVTDTQYF. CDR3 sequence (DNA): TGTGCCAGTAGTATGCCGGGGACAGGGGTAACAGATACGCAGTATTTT.

CDR3 DNA sequence: TGTGCCACCAGCAGAGATCCGGGCACAGACGACAATGAGCAGTTCTTC. This translates into CATSRDPGTDDNEQFF. The chain carries TRBV15 and TRBJ2-1, with D hard to call. V lost 0 bases to trimming and J lost 5 bases, with 14 bases between them. From germline, CDR1 is LNHNV and CDR2 YYDKDF (reference sequence). This CDR3 has 16 residues.

The DNA for the CDR3 is TGTGCCAGCAGTGTACTAAGTAGAACTGAAGCTTTCTTT. Translating it yields CASSVLSRTEAFF. V usage is TRBV2 and J usage is TRBJ1-1; D is undetermined. Trimming shortened V by 4 bases and J by 5 bases, and 11 bases separated the two germline ends. Germline V gene lookup returns CDR1 SNHLY and CDR2 FYNNEI. CDR3 length: 13 amino acids.

The CDR3 protein is CASSEWWDNTDTQYF. DNA for the CDR3: TGTGCCAGCAGTGAATGGTGGGACAACACAGATACGCAGTATTTT. The chain is built from TRBV6-1 and TRBJ2-3, with D possibly TRBD1 on 6 matching bases. Germline values: CDR1 MNHNS, CDR2 SASEGT. The V end lost 2 bases, the J end lost 2 bases, and 11 bases lay between the germline ends. This CDR3 has 15 amino acids.

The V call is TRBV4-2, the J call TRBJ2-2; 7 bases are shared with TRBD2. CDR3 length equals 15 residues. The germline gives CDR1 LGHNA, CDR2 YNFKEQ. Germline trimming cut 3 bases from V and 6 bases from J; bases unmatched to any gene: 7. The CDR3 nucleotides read TGTGCCAGCAGCCAGGGGGACTATGGACCCGGGGAGCTGTTTTTT. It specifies CASSQGDYGPGELFF.

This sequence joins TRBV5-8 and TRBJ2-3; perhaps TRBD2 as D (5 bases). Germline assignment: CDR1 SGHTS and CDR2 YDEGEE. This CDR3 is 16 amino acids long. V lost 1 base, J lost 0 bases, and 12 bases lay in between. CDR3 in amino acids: CASSLTVEESTDTQYF. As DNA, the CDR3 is TGTGCCAGCAGCTTGACGGTGGAGGAAAGCACAGATACGCAGTATTTT.

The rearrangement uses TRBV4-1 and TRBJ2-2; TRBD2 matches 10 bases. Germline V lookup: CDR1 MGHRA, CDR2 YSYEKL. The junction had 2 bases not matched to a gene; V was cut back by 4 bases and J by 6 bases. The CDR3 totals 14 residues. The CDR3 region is CASSPGLAAGELFF. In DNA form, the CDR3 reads TGCGCCAGCAGCCCCGGACTAGCGGCCGGGGAGCTGTTTTTT.

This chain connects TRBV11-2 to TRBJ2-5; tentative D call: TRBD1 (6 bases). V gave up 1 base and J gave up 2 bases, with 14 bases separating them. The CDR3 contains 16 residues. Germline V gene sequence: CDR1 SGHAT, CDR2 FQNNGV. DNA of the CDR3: TGTGCCAGCAGCTTAGTTTCTCACAGGGTTCAAGAGACCCAGTACTTC. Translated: CASSLVSHRVQETQYF. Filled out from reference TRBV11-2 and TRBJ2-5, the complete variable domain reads EAGVAQSPRYKIIEKRQSVAFWCNPISGHATLYWYQQILGQGPKLLIQFQNNGVVDDSQLPKDRFSAERLKGVDSTLKIQPAKLEDSAVYLCASSLVSHRVQETQYFGPGTRLLVL.

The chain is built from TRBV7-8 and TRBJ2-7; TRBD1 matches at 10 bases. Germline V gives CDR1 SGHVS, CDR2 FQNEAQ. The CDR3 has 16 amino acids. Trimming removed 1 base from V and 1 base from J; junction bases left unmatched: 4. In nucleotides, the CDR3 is TGTGCCAGCAGCTTAGAGACAGGGGGCGATTCCTACGAGCAGTACTTC. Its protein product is CASSLETGGDSYEQYF. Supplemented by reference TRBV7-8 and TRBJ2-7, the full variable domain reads GAGVSQSPRYKVAKRGQDVALRCDPISGHVSLFWYQQALGQGPEFLTYFQNEAQLDKSGLPSDRFFAERPEGSVSTLKIQRTQQEDSAVYLCASSLETGGDSYEQYFGPGTRLTVT.

In DNA, the CDR3 is TGTGCCAGCAGCCCGAGCGTAGCTCTCTACGAGCAGTACTTC. Translation gives CASSPSVALYEQYF. V gene TRBV9 combines with J gene TRBJ2-7; D unresolved. The V gene lost 4 bases and the J gene lost 3 bases, with 14 bases spanning the gap. The CDR3 extends over 14 amino acids. Germline V gene lookup returns CDR1 SGDLS and CDR2 YYNGEE.